This TCR beta chain emerged from a study of cytomegalovirus exposure and HLA in healthy donors. Study results and limitations: In terms of immune exposure information, only CMV serostatus was available. Diagnosis of cytomegalovirus status made by the classifier reportedly showed high specificity and sensitivity. In a later analysis, V- and J-gene trimming of beta chains associated with a DCLRE1C missense variant, replicated independently.

PCR involved 60 Vbeta and 13 Jbeta primers. Sequencing was performed with immunoSEQ multiplex PCR; in TCRdb, only in-frame clones are kept and a portion is missing. The repertoire includes about 140,000 clones, around two thirds of them detected once, and roughly a tenth sits in the top ten. The CDR3 contains 13 residues. Germline CDR1 reads SGHNT; CDR2 reads YYREEE (reference sequence). Trimming shortened V by 0 bases and J by 2 bases, and 6 bases separated the two germline ends. While unrecorded immune exposures were likely, the donors were nominally healthy when sampled. Comment on this clone: Its antigen remains unknown.

The sample consisted of PBMCs. This clonotype originated in a man aged 25 to 40 in good health and CMV-seropositive. V and J are TRBV5-4 and TRBJ2-7; tentative D call: TRBD1 (5 bases). CDR3: CASSLEGAYEQYF. DNA of the CDR3: TGTGCCAGCAGCTTGGAAGGGGCCTACGAGCAGTACTTC.